This T cell receptor beta chain was observed in a study of type 1 regulatory T cells. One entry per CDR3 protein, called by TCRdb with MiXCR from the reads. The sample has 40,000 to 50,000 distinct CDR3 sequences; more than 10% are singletons. This clonotype was observed a single time. Its specificity is not known. This may be a read error: a much more frequent sequence differs by one nucleotide. This CDR3 comprises 14 residues. CDR1 KGHSH and CDR2 LQKENI come from the germline V gene. The sample was cultured non-Tr1 T cells, either the whole culture or a sorted T cell fraction (not recorded which). The sequence derives from a human donor in good health. The chain is built from TRBV18 and TRBJ1-1; weak D call: TRBD1 (6 bases). CDR3 amino acids: CASPPRNRDGEAFF. As DNA, the CDR3 is TGTGCCAGCCCACCCCGGAACAGGGATGGGGAAGCTTTCTTT.